This T cell receptor (beta chain) was sequenced during a study of T-cell memory formation after mild COVID-19. Findings and limits, study-wide: The authors left the SARS-CoV-2 specificity of second-wave clones peaking on day 37 unconfirmed. Later expanders leaned toward CD4+, whereas clones contracting from day 15 to 85 were balanced CD4/CD8.

Looked up from germline, CDR1 is SEHNR and CDR2 is FQNEAQ (reference sequence). The length of the CDR3 is 21 residues. Constant-segment-primed 5'RACE gave TCR alpha and TCR beta cDNA libraries with sample barcodes and UMIs. TCRdb re-called the 5' RACE reads through MiXCR, storing one row per CDR3 protein. The sample holds some 330,000 distinct CDR3 sequences; more than 20% are singletons and the top ten take approximately 12%. Worth noting for this clonotype: Its specificity is not known. The junction does not match germline at one end; this may be a read error.

This rearrangement joins TRBV7-9 to TRBJ2-1; 13 positions agree with TRBD2. The sequence came from an adult woman who had mild COVID-19 (a few samples of this study predate the infection). Cell type and time point are not known. Material: PBMCs or a T cell subset sorted from them (not recorded which). CDR3 in amino acids: CASNLGSGRTSGRGEGNEQFF. CDR3 coding DNA: TGTGCCAGCAACTTAGGATCTGGGCGGACTAGCGGGAGAGGGGAAGGCAATGAGCAGTTCTTC.